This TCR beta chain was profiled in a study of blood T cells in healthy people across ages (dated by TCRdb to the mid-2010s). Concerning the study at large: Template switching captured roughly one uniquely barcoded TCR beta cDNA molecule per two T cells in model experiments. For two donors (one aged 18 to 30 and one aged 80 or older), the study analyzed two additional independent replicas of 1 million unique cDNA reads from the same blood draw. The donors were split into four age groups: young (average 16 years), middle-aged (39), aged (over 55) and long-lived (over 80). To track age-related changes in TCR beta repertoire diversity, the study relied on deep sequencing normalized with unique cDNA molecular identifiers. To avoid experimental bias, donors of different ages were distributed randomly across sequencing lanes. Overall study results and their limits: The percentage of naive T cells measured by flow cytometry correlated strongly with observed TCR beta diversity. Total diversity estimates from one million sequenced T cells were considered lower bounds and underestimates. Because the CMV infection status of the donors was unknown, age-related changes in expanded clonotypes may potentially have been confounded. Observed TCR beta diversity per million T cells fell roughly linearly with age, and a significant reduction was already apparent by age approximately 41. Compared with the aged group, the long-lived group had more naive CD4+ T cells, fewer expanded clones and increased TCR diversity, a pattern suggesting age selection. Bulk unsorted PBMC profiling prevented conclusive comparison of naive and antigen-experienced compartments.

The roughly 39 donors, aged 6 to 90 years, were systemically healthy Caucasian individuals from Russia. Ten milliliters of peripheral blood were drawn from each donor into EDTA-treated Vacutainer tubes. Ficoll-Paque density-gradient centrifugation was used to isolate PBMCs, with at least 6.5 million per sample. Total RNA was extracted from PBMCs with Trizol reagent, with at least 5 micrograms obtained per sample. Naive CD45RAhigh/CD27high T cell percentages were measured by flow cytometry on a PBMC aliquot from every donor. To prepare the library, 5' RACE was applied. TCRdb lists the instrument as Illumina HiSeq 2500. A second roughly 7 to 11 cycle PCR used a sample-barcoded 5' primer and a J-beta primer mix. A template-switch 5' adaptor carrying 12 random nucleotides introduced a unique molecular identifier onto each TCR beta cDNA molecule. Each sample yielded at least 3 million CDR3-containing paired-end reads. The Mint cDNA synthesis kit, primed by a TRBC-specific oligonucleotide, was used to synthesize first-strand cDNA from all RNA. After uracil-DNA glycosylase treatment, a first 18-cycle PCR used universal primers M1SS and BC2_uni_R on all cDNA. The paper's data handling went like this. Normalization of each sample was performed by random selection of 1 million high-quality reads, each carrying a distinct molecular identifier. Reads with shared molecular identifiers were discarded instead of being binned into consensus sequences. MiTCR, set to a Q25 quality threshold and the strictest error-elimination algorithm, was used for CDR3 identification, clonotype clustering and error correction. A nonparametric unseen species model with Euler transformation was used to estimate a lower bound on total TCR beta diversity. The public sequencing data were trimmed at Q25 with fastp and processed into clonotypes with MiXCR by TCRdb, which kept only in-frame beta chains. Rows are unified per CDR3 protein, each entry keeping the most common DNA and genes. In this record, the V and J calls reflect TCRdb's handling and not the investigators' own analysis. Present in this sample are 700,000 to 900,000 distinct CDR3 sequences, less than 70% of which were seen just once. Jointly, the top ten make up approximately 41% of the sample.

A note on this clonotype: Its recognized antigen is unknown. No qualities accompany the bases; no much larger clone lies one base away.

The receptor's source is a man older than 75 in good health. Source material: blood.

The CDR3 sequence is CATSDQGRDYGYTF. The DNA is TGTGCCACCAGTGACCAGGGTAGGGACTATGGCTACACCTTC. The sequence links TRBV24-1 to TRBJ1-2; the D gene is perhaps TRBD1, from 5 matching bases. CDR1 and CDR2 are read off the germline V gene as KGHDR and SFDVKD. Between the V and J ends, shortened by 4 bases and 3 bases respectively, the junction contains 11 bases. Including the terminal cysteine and phenylalanine, the CDR3 comprises 14 residues. Only the CDR3 DNA stays, 42 bases, in frame from base 1.